The 19 T cell receptor beta chains below were found in one sample sequenced in a study of blood T cell repertoires in COVID-19. Profiling relied on immunoSEQ multiplex PCR, and the TCRdb table lists in-frame clones only, not all of them. This table holds 300,000 to 350,000 clones, roughly 87% found once. The sample taken for sequencing was peripheral blood. Every receptor here comes from a man aged 25-40 years with COVID-19, enrolled during active disease.

The chain has TRBV7-9 and TRBJ2-7; D gene unclear. Per germline, CDR1 SEHNR and CDR2 FQNEAQ (reference sequence). V lost 3 bases, J lost 4 bases, and 13 bases lay in between. The CDR3 spans 14 residues. DNA for the CDR3: TGTGCCAGCAGCTTTGGCCGAACATCATACGAGCAGTACTTC. Translated, it gives CASSFGRTSYEQYF.

The chain recombines TRBV3-1 (or the pseudogene TRBV3-2) with TRBJ2-1; D perhaps matches TRBD2 (6 bases). The CDR3 runs to 12 residues. Germline V CDR1 and CDR2: LGHDT, YNNKEL (reference sequence). V was shortened by 3 bases and J by 9 bases, with 9 bases between the two germline ends. The CDR3 is CASSHSGVEQFF. CDR3 in DNA: TGTGCCAGCAGCCATTCGGGAGTTGAGCAGTTCTTC.

The genes are TRBV6-2 or TRBV6-3 and TRBJ1-1; D uncertain. CDR1 MNHEY and CDR2 SVGEGT come from the germline V gene. This CDR3 has 12 amino acids. The V gene lost 4 bases and the J gene lost 5 bases, with 8 bases spanning the gap. The DNA of the CDR3 is TGTGCCAGCAGTTCCCGGGGAACTGAAGCTTTCTTT. Protein sequence: CASSSRGTEAFF.

This chain uses TRBV5-4 with TRBJ2-2; 7 bases are a match to TRBD2. The CDR3 sequence is 16 residues long. Germline V CDR1 and CDR2: SGHNT, YYREEE (reference sequence). Losses at the gene ends were 2 bases for V and 5 bases for J; bases not matched to a gene: 9. This CDR3 reads CASSLGAGARTGELFF. CDR3 nucleotide sequence: TGTGCCAGCAGCTTAGGGGCGGGAGCAAGAACCGGGGAGCTGTTTTTT.

This chain uses TRBV29-1 with TRBJ2-1; 8 bases are a match to TRBD1. The length of the CDR3 is 18 residues. Germline V gene lookup returns CDR1 SQVTM and CDR2 ANQGSEA. V dropped 7 bases and J dropped 1; count of bases not matched to a gene: 18. Here the CDR3 reads CSAAGTGSSLFSYNEQFF. As DNA, the CDR3 is TGCAGCGCCGCCGGGACAGGCTCGTCCTTGTTTTCCTACAATGAGCAGTTCTTC.

This clone appeared a single time. This sequence joins TRBV19 and TRBJ1-5; 7 positions match TRBD1. Germline V gives CDR1 LNHDA, CDR2 SQIVND (reference sequence). This CDR3 comprises 15 residues. The V gene end was trimmed by 1 base and the J gene end by 6 bases; junction bases not matched to a gene: 6. CDR3 residues: CASSIGGGRGQPQHF. The CDR3 DNA sequence: TGTGCCAGTAGTATAGGAGGGGGCCGGGGTCAGCCCCAGCATTTT.

V usage is TRBV19 and J usage is TRBJ1-4; D is uncertain. The germline V gene has CDR1 LNHDA and CDR2 SQIVND (reference sequence). Trimming took 4 bases from V and 4 from J, leaving 16 bases between them. This CDR3 has 16 amino acids. CDR3 protein: CASSTPVGSLNEKLFF. The CDR3 nucleotides are TGTGCCAGTAGTACCCCCGTAGGGAGCCTTAATGAAAAACTGTTTTTT.

This chain connects TRBV6-4 to TRBJ2-5; D is unclear. The CDR3 has 13 amino acids. V was cut by 4 bases and J by 1 base, with 7 bases left in between. Germline CDR1 and CDR2: MRHNA and SNTAGT. This CDR3 is CASSGGPQETQYF. The CDR3 bases are TGTGCCAGCAGTGGAGGCCCCCAAGAGACCCAGTACTTC.

This sequence joins TRBV28 and TRBJ1-2, with D maybe TRBD1 (5 bases). V gave up 11 bases and J gave up 0 bases, with 13 bases separating them. The CDR3 covers 13 residues. Germline loops: CDR1 MDHEN, CDR2 SYDVKM. The CDR3 loop reads CAGGRGANYGYTF. In DNA, the CDR3 is TGTGCCGGGGGACGGGGGGCTAACTATGGCTACACCTTC.

The chain employs TRBV18 and TRBJ2-7; maybe TRBD1 (6 bases). With 6 bases removed from V and 6 bases from J, the gap between germline ends came to 15 bases. The CDR3 consists of 13 residues. The V gene's germline CDR1 is KGHSH and CDR2 LQKENI. CDR3 loop: CASSSRGQGEQYF. The CDR3 nucleotides read TGTGCCAGCTCTTCCAGGGGACAAGGCGAGCAGTACTTC. The variable domain in full, completed from reference TRBV18 and TRBJ2-7, reads NAGVMQNPRHLVRRRGQEARLRCSPMKGHSHVYWYRQLPEEGLKFMVYLQKENIIDESGMPKERFSAEFPKEGPSILRIQQVVRGDSAAYFCASSSRGQGEQYFGPGTRLTVT.

V gene TRBV6-5 combines with J gene TRBJ2-7, with 11 nucleotides matching TRBD2. The CDR3 runs to 13 residues. V lost 7 bases, J lost 7 bases, and 6 bases stayed unmatched. From germline, CDR1 is MNHEY and CDR2 SVGAGI. Here the CDR3 DNA reads TGTGCCAGCACTCCCCTAGCGGGAGGTGAGCAGTACTTC. It specifies CASTPLAGGEQYF.

The rearrangement links TRBV4-1 to TRBJ2-4, with a tentative D call TRBD2 (5 bases). The CDR3 sequence is 15 residues long. Trimming took 3 bases from V and 6 from J, leaving 15 bases between them. Looked up from germline, CDR1 is MGHRA and CDR2 is YSYEKL. Here the CDR3 DNA reads TGCGCCAGCAGCCACCCGACTACCTCGGGAAACATTCAGTACTTC. It yields the protein CASSHPTTSGNIQYF.

This sequence joins TRBV6-5 and TRBJ2-2; a weak D match, TRBD1 (6 bases). V lost 6 bases, J lost 0 bases, and 11 bases lay in between. Germline V lookup: CDR1 MNHEY, CDR2 SVGAGI. The CDR3 is 15 residues long. CDR3 sequence: CASRGGIANTGELFF. The CDR3 nucleotides are TGTGCCAGCAGAGGGGGAATCGCGAACACCGGGGAGCTGTTTTTT.

The gene calls are TRBV19 and TRBJ1-5, with D possibly TRBD1 on 5 matching bases. The V gene's germline CDR1 is LNHDA and CDR2 SQIVND (reference sequence). Trimming stripped 6 bases from V and 0 bases from J, with 12 bases between. The CDR3 covers 15 residues. The CDR3 protein is CASSGTGSSNQPQHF. The CDR3 DNA reads TGTGCCAGTAGCGGGACCGGGAGTAGCAATCAGCCCCAGCATTTT.

This rearrangement joins TRBV28 to TRBJ2-1; 16 bases fit TRBD2. The CDR3 runs to 16 residues. Germline V gene sequence: CDR1 MDHEN, CDR2 SYDVKM. J was trimmed by 7 bases and V by 4 bases; bases with no gene match: 4. This chain's CDR3 is CASSSGTSGRDNEQFF. For the CDR3, the DNA is TGTGCCAGCAGTTCCGGGACTAGCGGGAGGGATAATGAGCAGTTCTTC. The whole variable domain, remainder taken from reference TRBV28 and TRBJ2-1, is DVKVTQSSRYLVKRTGEKVFLECVQDMDHENMFWYRQDPGLGLRLIYFSYDVKMKEKGDIPEGYSVSREKKERFSLILESASTNQTSMYLCASSSGTSGRDNEQFFGPGTRLTVL.

V and J are TRBV29-1 and TRBJ1-4; TRBD1 aligns across 8 bases. V was clipped by 6 bases and J by 0 bases; unmatched bases: 6. The V gene's germline CDR1 is SQVTM and CDR2 ANQGSEA. This CDR3 region has 15 residues. The CDR3: CSVPGGSATNEKLFF. The DNA of the CDR3 is TGCAGCGTCCCAGGGGGCAGCGCAACTAATGAAAAACTGTTTTTT.

This chain uses TRBV7-3 with TRBJ2-2; possibly TRBD1 for D (7 bases). The V and J ends lost 8 bases and 3 bases respectively, with 16 bases between them. The CDR3 is made up of 15 amino acids. The germline V gene encodes CDR1 SGHTA and CDR2 FQGTGA. The CDR3 bases are TGTGCCAGCCGTAGGGGGCGGGGAGACACCGGGGAGCTGTTTTTT. It specifies CASRRGRGDTGELFF.

V and J are TRBV19 and TRBJ2-7, with D possibly TRBD1 on 5 matching bases. This CDR3 is 14 amino acids long. The V end lost 2 bases, the J end lost 1 base, and 9 bases lay between the germline ends. Germline V gene sequence: CDR1 LNHDA, CDR2 SQIVND (reference sequence). Written as DNA, the CDR3 is TGTGCCAGTAGTATAAGGGCAGGGTCCTACGAGCAGTACTTC. Protein product: CASSIRAGSYEQYF. Supplemented by reference TRBV19 and TRBJ2-7, the full variable domain reads DGGITQSPKYLFRKEGQNVTLSCEQNLNHDAMYWYRQDPGQGLRLIYYSQIVNDFQKGDIAEGYSVSREKKESFPLTVTSAQKNPTAFYLCASSIRAGSYEQYFGPGTRLTVT.

The genes are TRBV4-1 and TRBJ2-7; maybe TRBD2 (7 bases). This CDR3 spans 15 amino acids. Germline lookup yields CDR1 MGHRA and CDR2 YSYEKL. V was trimmed by 5 bases and J by 0 bases, leaving 14 bases between them. The CDR3 loop reads CASSAGAASSYEQYF. The CDR3 bases are TGCGCCAGCAGCGCGGGGGCAGCGAGCTCCTACGAGCAGTACTTC.